One and the same sample provided the 24 T cell receptor beta chains below, sequenced in a study of blood T cell repertoires in COVID-19 (dated by TCRdb to about 2020). The library was built by means of the immunoSEQ multiplex PCR assay. The clones in this table, taken by TCRdb from immuneACCESS, are in-frame only. Not every clone is retained; where verified, under half of the shortfall comes from an unresolved V gene, and the cause of the rest is unknown. For this sample the table gives about 220,000 clones, of which approximately 80% were detected only once. The top ten constitute about 15% of the sample. Sequenced input: PBMCs or T cells enriched from blood (not recorded which). Source of these receptors: a man aged 40-55 years who had recovered from COVID-19.

This clone was detected only once. This chain joins TRBV3-1 (or the pseudogene TRBV3-2) and TRBJ1-1; 10 bases fit TRBD1. The germline CDR1 and CDR2 sequences are LGHDT and YNNKEL (reference sequence). With 3 bases clipped from V and 10 bases from J, the junction kept 2 bases outside the gene matches. The CDR3 covers 12 residues. Here the CDR3 reads CASSQRDRGAFF. CDR3 sequence (DNA): TGTGCCAGCAGCCAGAGGGACAGGGGAGCTTTCTTT.

The gene calls are TRBV28 and TRBJ1-2, with D uncertain. The CDR3 spans 14 residues. The V gene's germline CDR1 is MDHEN and CDR2 SYDVKM. Trimming removed 5 bases at V and 6 bases at J, with 16 bases between. The CDR3 sequence: CASSPSSPRNGYTF. CDR3 nucleotides: TGTGCCAGCAGTCCCTCATCACCGAGGAATGGCTACACCTTC.

The rearrangement joins TRBV7-3 to TRBJ2-2; D gene uncertain. Looked up from germline, CDR1 is SGHTA and CDR2 is FQGTGA. The ends were cut back, 4 bases at V and 4 bases at J, with 10 bases in the middle. CDR3 length: 14 residues. The CDR3 is CASSSTSGTGELFF. The CDR3 DNA is TGTGCCAGCAGCTCTACCTCGGGCACCGGGGAGCTGTTTTTT. Looking up the rest from reference TRBV7-3 and TRBJ2-2 gives the full variable domain: GAGVSQTPSNKVTEKGKYVELRCDPISGHTALYWYRQSLGQGPEFLIYFQGTGAADDSGLPNDRFFAVRPEGSVSTLKIQRTERGDSAVYLCASSSTSGTGELFFGEGSRLTVL.

Worth noting for this clone: No conserved phenylalanine or tryptophan is present at the end of the CDR3, so a read error is the likely explanation. No DNA is shown, since the ends of the CDR3 on it are uncertain; the CDR3 is the one TCRdb lists. V gene TRBV19 combines with J gene TRBJ1-5; the table's D call of TRBD1 was not tested on the DNA. Germline-derived CDR1 and CDR2 are LNHDA and SQIVND (reference sequence). A total of 11 residues make up the CDR3, ends included. CDR3 loop: CASSIWDRIFV.

This clone was seen a few times. The chain recombines TRBV12-3 or TRBV12-4 with TRBJ2-3, with D perhaps matching TRBD1 (5 bases). The CDR3 is 13 residues long. Between the trimmed V and J ends, which lost 6 bases and 6 bases, there was a span of 13 bases. CDR3 protein: CASSYQTVDTQYF. In nucleotides, the CDR3 is TGTGCCAGCAGCTATCAGACAGTCGATACGCAGTATTTT.

V usage is TRBV5-1 and J usage is TRBJ1-1, with 7 bases that match TRBD1. V shed 4 bases, J shed 4 bases, and the junction held 10 bases outside the gene matches. The CDR3 has 15 amino acids. From germline, CDR1 is SGHRS and CDR2 YFSETQ. CDR3 nucleotide sequence: TGCGCCAGCAGCGCGGGCAGGGGGTTTGGCACTGAAGCTTTCTTT. It yields the protein CASSAGRGFGTEAFF.

This clone has only a few counts. This rearrangement joins TRBV5-6 to TRBJ1-1; no reliable D call. CDR1 and CDR2 (germline): SGHDT, YYEEEE. This CDR3 region has 15 residues. V lost 0 bases and J 1 base, leaving 10 bases between the germline ends. CDR3 sequence: CASSLGEAENTEAFF. Here the CDR3 DNA reads TGTGCCAGCAGCTTGGGCGAAGCTGAGAACACTGAAGCTTTCTTT.

The chain combines TRBV7-3 with TRBJ2-1, with 10 bases lining up with TRBD1. The V and J ends lost 5 bases and 4 bases, in that order; junction bases with no gene match: 8. The germline V gene encodes CDR1 SGHTA and CDR2 FQGTGA. This CDR3 region has 16 residues. The CDR3 DNA reads TGTGCCAGCAGCGTAAAGGGACAGGGGAATTACAATGAGCAGTTCTTC. Protein product: CASSVKGQGNYNEQFF.

This clone was seen only once. The chain couples TRBV28 to TRBJ1-4; 7 nucleotides agree with TRBD1. From germline, CDR1 is MDHEN and CDR2 SYDVKM. Losses at the gene ends were 6 bases for V and 0 bases for J; bases not matched to a gene: 10. CDR3 length: 17 amino acids. The CDR3 protein is CASRPQTGHTTNEKLFF. The CDR3 region has the DNA TGTGCCAGCAGGCCGCAGACAGGGCATACAACTAATGAAAAACTGTTTTTT.

This chain's CDR3 is CASSRDRGHTGELFF. Written as DNA, the CDR3 is TGTGCCAGCAGCCGGGACAGGGGGCATACCGGGGAGCTGTTTTTT. This chain joins TRBV5-4 and TRBJ2-2; TRBD1 matches at 12 bases. The CDR3 spans 15 residues. V was pared by 4 bases and J by 5 bases, with 3 bases of the junction left unmatched. Germline lookup yields CDR1 SGHNT and CDR2 YYREEE (reference sequence).

This chain connects TRBV30 to TRBJ1-3; D ambiguous. Trimming pared 4 bases from V and 0 bases from J, leaving 10 bases between. The CDR3 loop spans 14 amino acids. Germline values: CDR1 GTSNPN, CDR2 SVGIG (reference sequence). The CDR3 here is CAWTRGLSGNTIYF. In nucleotides, the CDR3 is TGTGCCTGGACACGAGGGCTCTCTGGAAACACCATATATTTT. Combining the CDR3 with reference TRBV30 and TRBJ1-3 gives the whole variable domain SQTIHQWPATLVQPVGSPLSLECTVEGTSNPNLYWYRQAAGRGLQLLFYSVGIGQISSEVPQNLSASRPQDRQFILSSKKLLLSDSGFYLCAWTRGLSGNTIYFGEGSWLTVV.

The chain has TRBV7-2 and TRBJ2-1; TRBD1 aligns across 8 bases. CDR1 and CDR2 from the germline V gene are SGHTA and FQGNSA. Germline trimming cut 1 base from V and 1 base from J; bases unmatched to any gene: 0. This CDR3 region has 15 residues. The CDR3 DNA reads as TGTGCCAGCAGCTTAGACAGGGGGTCCTACAATGAGCAGTTCTTC. Its protein is CASSLDRGSYNEQFF.

The chain carries TRBV5-6 and TRBJ1-2; 7 positions match TRBD1. The junction had 8 bases not matched to a gene; V was cut back by 4 bases and J by 8 bases. The CDR3 sequence is 13 residues long. Germline CDR1 SGHDT, CDR2 YYEEEE. CDR3 DNA sequence: TGTGCCAGCAGCCTCGGGACAGCACGGGGCTACACCTTC. Protein sequence: CASSLGTARGYTF.

This clone was counted a single time. The identical CDR3 is also encoded by other nucleotide sequences in the sample. This chain connects TRBV18 to TRBJ1-1, with 7 bases matching TRBD1. CDR3 size: 13 residues. After removal of 3 bases from V and 3 bases from J, the junction contained 1 base not matched to a gene. Germline lookup yields CDR1 KGHSH and CDR2 LQKENI. CDR3 nucleotides: TGTGCCAGCTCACCTACAGGGGACACTGAAGCTTTCTTT. It translates to CASSPTGDTEAFF. Using reference TRBV18 and TRBJ1-1 for the parts outside the CDR3, the full variable domain is NAGVMQNPRHLVRRRGQEARLRCSPMKGHSHVYWYRQLPEEGLKFMVYLQKENIIDESGMPKERFSAEFPKEGPSILRIQQVVRGDSAAYFCASSPTGDTEAFFGQGTRLTVV.

The V and J genes are TRBV5-1 and TRBJ2-7; tentative D call: TRBD1 (6 bases). The CDR3 is made up of 12 amino acids. Germline loops: CDR1 SGHRS, CDR2 YFSETQ. Trimming took off 2 bases at V and 5 bases at J, with 8 bases between the two ends. The CDR3 nucleotides are TGCGCCAGCAGCTTTACAGGGAACGAGCAGTACTTC. Translation: CASSFTGNEQYF. The full variable domain, completed using reference TRBV5-1 and TRBJ2-7, is KAGVTQTPRYLIKTRGQQVTLSCSPISGHRSVSWYQQTPGQGLQFLFEYFSETQRNKGNFPGRFSGRQFSNSRSEMNVSTLELGDSALYLCASSFTGNEQYFGPGTRLTVT.

The gene calls are TRBV5-4 and TRBJ1-1, with 7 bases lining up with TRBD1. The CDR3 has 14 amino acids. Germline values: CDR1 SGHNT, CDR2 YYREEE (reference sequence). V lost 0 bases to trimming and J lost 5 bases; unmatched junction nucleotides: 4. CDR3: CASSLGGQKTEAFF. The CDR3 nucleotides are TGTGCCAGCAGCTTGGGGGGACAGAAAACTGAAGCTTTCTTT.

This clone was found once. The rearrangement links TRBV7-6 to TRBJ2-7, with 7 bases lining up with TRBD2. This CDR3 has 16 residues. The germline V gene has CDR1 SGHVS and CDR2 FNYEAQ. V dropped 3 bases and J dropped 4; count of bases not matched to a gene: 12. The CDR3 nucleotides are TGTGCCAGCAGCTTGAGTCTAGGTAGTAGCGGGTACGAGCAGTACTTC. Translated: CASSLSLGSSGYEQYF.

The chain combines TRBV27 with TRBJ2-1, with D possibly TRBD2 on 6 matching bases. Deletions cut 2 bases from V and 3 bases from J, with 14 bases between. The germline V gene has CDR1 MNHEY and CDR2 SMNVEV (reference sequence). There are 16 residues in the CDR3. The DNA for the CDR3 is TGTGCCAGCAGTTTAACCGGGAGACAGTACTACAATGAGCAGTTCTTC. As protein: CASSLTGRQYYNEQFF.

CDR3 bases: TGTGCCAGCAGCCAAGAATGGACAGCGAACACTGAAGCTTTCTTT. It yields the protein CASSQEWTANTEAFF. This chain uses TRBV3-1 (or the pseudogene TRBV3-2) with TRBJ1-1; D perhaps matches TRBD1 (6 bases). Between the trimmed V and J ends, which lost 0 bases and 1 base, there was a span of 9 bases. This CDR3 comprises 15 residues. The germline CDR1 and CDR2 sequences are LGHDT and YNNKEL (reference sequence).

V gene TRBV3-1 (or the pseudogene TRBV3-2) combines with J gene TRBJ2-1; 12 nucleotides agree with TRBD2. With V trimmed by 4 bases and J by 10 bases, 17 bases remained unmatched. This CDR3 spans 18 amino acids. The germline V gene encodes CDR1 LGHDT and CDR2 YNNKEL (reference sequence). CDR3 DNA: TGTGCCAGCAGCCCACCTCCTAGCGGGAGGGCTGTATGGTCCGAGCAGTTCTTC. Translation: CASSPPPSGRAVWSEQFF.

V gene TRBV7-3 combines with J gene TRBJ2-3, with TRBD2 matching over 11 bases. Germline CDR1 SGHTA, CDR2 FQGTGA. The CDR3 runs 15 residues. J was trimmed by 1 base and V by 6 bases; bases with no gene match: 3. CDR3 DNA sequence: TGTGCCAGCAGTTATAGCGGGGGGGGCACAGATACGCAGTATTTT. The encoded protein is CASSYSGGGTDTQYF.

The sample holds a few counts of this clone. The chain combines TRBV28 with TRBJ1-3; D is uncertain. Germline CDR1 reads MDHEN; CDR2 reads SYDVKM. This CDR3 is built from 15 residues. V gave up 8 bases and J gave up 0 bases, with 14 bases separating them. The CDR3 sequence: CASSPPASSGNTIYF. For the CDR3, the DNA is TGTGCCAGCTCCCCCCCCGCCAGCTCTGGAAACACCATATATTTT. The entire variable domain, with the rest obtained from reference TRBV28 and TRBJ1-3, is as follows: DVKVTQSSRYLVKRTGEKVFLECVQDMDHENMFWYRQDPGLGLRLIYFSYDVKMKEKGDIPEGYSVSREKKERFSLILESASTNQTSMYLCASSPPASSGNTIYFGEGSWLTVV.

The rearrangement uses TRBV28 and TRBJ1-6, with unresolved D. CDR3 size: 12 residues. The germline V gene encodes CDR1 MDHEN and CDR2 SYDVKM. V dropped 5 bases and J dropped 10 bases, with 9 bases sitting between them. The CDR3 region is CASSPLRSPLHF. CDR3 coding DNA: TGTGCCAGCAGTCCCCTCCGGTCACCCCTCCACTTT. Variable domain in full (rest from reference TRBV28 and TRBJ1-6): DVKVTQSSRYLVKRTGEKVFLECVQDMDHENMFWYRQDPGLGLRLIYFSYDVKMKEKGDIPEGYSVSREKKERFSLILESASTNQTSMYLCASSPLRSPLHFGNGTRLTVT.

The chain is built from TRBV11-3 and TRBJ2-1; the D gene is possibly TRBD2 (5 bases). Germline CDR1 SGHNT, CDR2 YENEEA. V lost 0 bases, J lost 0 bases, and 6 bases lay in between. The CDR3 is 15 residues long. The CDR3 nucleotides read TGTGCCAGCAGCTTAGAGGGGAGCTCCTACAATGAGCAGTTCTTC. Amino acids: CASSLEGSSYNEQFF.